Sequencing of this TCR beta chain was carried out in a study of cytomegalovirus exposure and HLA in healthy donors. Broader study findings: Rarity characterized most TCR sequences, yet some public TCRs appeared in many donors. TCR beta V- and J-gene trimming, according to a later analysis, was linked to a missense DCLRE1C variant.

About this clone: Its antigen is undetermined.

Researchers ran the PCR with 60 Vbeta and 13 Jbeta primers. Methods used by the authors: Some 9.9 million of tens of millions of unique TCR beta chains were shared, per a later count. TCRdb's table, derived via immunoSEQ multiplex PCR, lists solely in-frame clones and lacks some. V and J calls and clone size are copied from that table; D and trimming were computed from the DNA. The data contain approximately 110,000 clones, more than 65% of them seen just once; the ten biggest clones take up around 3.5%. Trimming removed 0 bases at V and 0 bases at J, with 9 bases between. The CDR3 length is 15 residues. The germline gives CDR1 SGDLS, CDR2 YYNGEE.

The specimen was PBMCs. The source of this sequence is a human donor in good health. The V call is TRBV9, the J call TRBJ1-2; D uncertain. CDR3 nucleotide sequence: TGTGCCAGCAGCGTAGAGGCAACAGCTAACTATGGCTACACCTTC. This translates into CASSVEATANYGYTF.